A selection of T cell receptor beta chains follows, all from one sample in a study of control samples from healthy donors and cancer patients. Only in-frame clones appear in the TCRdb table, and some are missing; sequencing was by immunoSEQ multiplex PCR. The sample includes some 58,000 clones, about 89% of them seen just once. Sequencing was done on a sample of PBMCs. The origin of the receptors is a woman aged 55 to 70 with lung cancer. CDR3s leave out the opening cysteine and the closing phenylalanine or tryptophan.

j_call v_call cdr3_aa
TRBJ2-5 TRBV4-1 ASSQGSQGATQY
TRBJ2-7 TRBV19 ASSLAGVLREQY
TRBJ1-3 TRBV3-1/TRBV3-2 ASTTGGSGNTIY
TRBJ2-5 TRBV4-2 ASSQEGRSRQETQY
TRBJ2-5 TRBV10-2 ATRTVQETQY
TRBJ1-6 TRBV10-3 AITHDGGRSYNSPLH
TRBJ2-7 TRBV6-5 ASSFRSSYEQY
TRBJ2-5 TRBV18 ASSPRLAGVETQY
TRBJ1-5 TRBV28 ASSFLDRARNQPQH
TRBJ1-3 TRBV5-1 ASSLQGGGGNTIY
TRBJ1-5 TRBV6-5 ASSYSAQQPQH
TRBJ1-1 TRBV19 ASSIGTNTEAF
TRBJ2-7 TRBV4-1 ASRLDGYEQY
TRBJ2-5 TRBV7-2 ASSPSGRLSGETQY
TRBJ1-1 TRBV11-2 ASSSFPPNTEAF
TRBJ2-2 TRBV2 ASRGTGNTGELF
TRBJ2-7 TRBV7-8 ASSSTPSYEQY
TRBJ2-7 TRBV5-6 ASSFWDRTYEQY
TRBJ2-7 TRBV4-1 ASSQDGGFGPTYEQY
TRBJ2-1 TRBV27 ASSPGQGAVNEQF
TRBJ1-5 TRBV19 ATTGDRGGSQPQH